These T cell receptor beta chains were read from a single sample in a study of blood T cell repertoires in COVID-19. Profiled with immunoSEQ multiplex PCR; TCRdb holds only in-frame clones, not every one. The sample lists roughly 350,000 clones, more than 75% seen once, with around 9.3% in the top ten. The specimen sequenced was peripheral blood. These receptors were obtained from a woman in her twenties or thirties with COVID-19, enrolled during active disease. Each CDR3 is given without its conserved first and last residue. The size of a clone is reported for some rows only, either as once, few or many, or as a class for expanded clones.

v_call	clone_size	cdr3_length	j_call	cdr3_aa
TRBV2	NA	8	TRBJ1-1	ASWGPEAF
TRBV7-9	NA	13	TRBJ2-1	ASSSPSGTSSEQF
TRBV2	NA	12	TRBJ2-7	ASAGTGISYEQY
TRBV7-2	NA	11	TRBJ1-4	ASSKRGQGELF
TRBV2	NA	12	TRBJ2-7	ASSGPQGAYEQY
TRBV7-9	few	11	TRBJ1-5	ASSYDGNRPQH
TRBV9	NA	11	TRBJ1-2	ASSPTSNYGYT
TRBV11-2	NA	13	TRBJ2-7	ASSLRVAGVYEQY
TRBV10-3	NA	14	TRBJ2-2	ATLDTGQGFTGELF
TRBV30	NA	10	TRBJ1-1	AWGVRAAEAF
TRBV6-5	NA	11	TRBJ1-5	ASSSYRDQPQH
TRBV6-6	many	13	TRBJ2-7	ASSSDRATSYEQY
TRBV5-1	NA	14	TRBJ1-3	ASSFAPVTYGNTIY
TRBV9	NA	14	TRBJ1-3	ASSVGSRGPGNTIY
TRBV6-2/TRBV6-3	NA	9	TRBJ2-2	ASSYVDRVF
TRBV7-2	NA	14	TRBJ2-1	ASSVGPGLVGNEQF
TRBV29-1	NA	10	TRBJ1-4	SVVTGEEKLF
TRBV4-1	NA	14	TRBJ1-1	ASSSLTGTVNTEAF
TRBV7-9	NA	14	TRBJ2-1	ASSSPGTGWFHEQF
TRBV25-1	NA	9	TRBJ1-1	ASKRGTEAF
TRBV29-1	NA	12	TRBJ2-2	SVQAGAYTGELF
TRBV3-1/TRBV3-2	NA	12	TRBJ2-7	ASSSPGQLDEQY
TRBV2	NA	12	TRBJ1-5	ASSELEGNQPQH
TRBV2	NA	11	TRBJ2-7	ASSGGVSYEQY
TRBV21-1	NA	15	TRBJ2-7	ASSKGPGLGGNYEQY
TRBV7-2	NA	13	TRBJ1-3	ASSSWDSPGNTIY
TRBV7-2	NA	11	TRBJ2-7	ASSLVALREQY
TRBV4-2	NA	18	TRBJ2-2	ASSQDRPGLAGVGTGELF